This TCR beta chain originates from a study of blood T cell repertoires in COVID-19. Study as a whole: The study drew acute and convalescent COVID-19 samples from the United States, Italy and Spain. Sample material is recorded as cDNA or gDNA derived from T cells, B-cell-depleted T cells, or PBMCs.

Patients of the Seattle cohort, enrolled during active infection, were followed longitudinally. The junction had 15 bases not matched to a gene; V was cut back by 10 bases and J by 6 bases. Per germline, CDR1 ENHRY and CDR2 SYGVKD. The CDR3 extends over 15 amino acids. Per the original methods: Nucleated cell number was recorded as an estimate derived from reference gene primer amplification. Generated by immunoSEQ multiplex PCR, the TCRdb table keeps only in-frame clones and is missing some. That table supplies the V and J calls and clone size; D and trimming were determined from the DNA. In the table there are 150,000 to 200,000 clones, approximately 86% of which are singletons.

Sequenced sample: peripheral blood. The chain uses TRBV10-3 and TRBJ2-3; 8 bases align to TRBD2. The receptor comes from a woman aged 40 to 50 with COVID-19, enrolled during active disease. The CDR3 DNA reads TGTGCCACCCTTGGGGTTAGCGGGGAGGTGGATACGCAGTATTTT. Protein product: CATLGVSGEVDTQYF.